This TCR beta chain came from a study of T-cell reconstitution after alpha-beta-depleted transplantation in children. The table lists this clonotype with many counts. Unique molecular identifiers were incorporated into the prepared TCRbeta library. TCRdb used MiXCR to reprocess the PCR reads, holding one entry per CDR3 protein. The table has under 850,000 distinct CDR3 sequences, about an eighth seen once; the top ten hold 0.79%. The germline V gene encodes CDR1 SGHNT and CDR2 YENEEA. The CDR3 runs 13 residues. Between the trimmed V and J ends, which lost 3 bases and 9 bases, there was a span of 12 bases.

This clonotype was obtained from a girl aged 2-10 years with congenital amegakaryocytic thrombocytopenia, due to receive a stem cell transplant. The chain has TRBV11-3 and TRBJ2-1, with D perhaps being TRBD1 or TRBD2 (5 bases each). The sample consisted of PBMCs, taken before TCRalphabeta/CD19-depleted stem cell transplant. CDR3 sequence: CASSFGTGGEQFF. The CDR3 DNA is TGTGCCAGCAGCTTTGGGACGGGTGGTGAGCAGTTCTTC. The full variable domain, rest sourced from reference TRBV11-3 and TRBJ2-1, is EAGVVQSPRYKIIEKKQPVAFWCNPISGHNTLYWYLQNLGQGPELLIRYENEEAVDDSQLPKDRFSAERLKGVDSTLKIQPAELGDSAVYLCASSFGTGGEQFFGPGTRLTVL.